This TCR beta chain was recovered during a study of blood T cell repertoires in COVID-19. The overall study: Samples came from the United States, Italy and Spain, spanning acute and convalescent COVID-19.

CDR3 size: 14 residues. CDR1 PRHDT and CDR2 FYEKMQ come from the germline V gene (reference sequence). V was clipped by 5 bases and J by 0 bases; unmatched bases: 1. Authors' methods: The assay estimated nucleated cells by amplifying reference gene primers. Data came from immunoSEQ multiplex PCR; TCRdb stores just in-frame clones and leaves some out. V and J calls and clone size are given by that table; D and trimming were obtained from the DNA. The repertoire consists of 81,000 or so clones, with around 88% occurring once and the leading ten covering around 7.3%. This rearrangement joins TRBV13 to TRBJ1-5, with TRBD1 matching over 7 bases. This clonotype was obtained from a man aged 50 to 59 with active COVID-19. The sample was peripheral blood. The CDR3 protein is CASSRGPSNQPQHF. CDR3 DNA sequence: TGTGCCAGCAGCAGGGGGCCTAGCAATCAGCCCCAGCATTTT.